One sample yielded the 7 T cell receptor beta chains listed below, sequenced in a study of control samples from healthy donors and cancer patients. Clones were sequenced by immunoSEQ multiplex PCR, and TCRdb holds only the in-frame ones, with some missing. The sample lists 95,000 to 150,000 clones, about 90% occurring once. Material: blood. These receptors all come from a man aged 18 to 30 in good health.

CDR3 amino acids: CASNGPLDTQYF. The CDR3 bases are TGTGCCAGCAATGGCCCGTTGGATACGCAGTATTTT. The J gene is TRBJ2-3, the V gene TRBV27; D unclear. The CDR3 length is 12 residues. The V gene lost 7 bases and the J gene lost 6 bases, with 11 bases spanning the gap. Germline CDR1 MNHEY, CDR2 SMNVEV (reference sequence).

This sequence joins TRBV9 and TRBJ1-3; no clear D. The CDR3 covers 15 residues. The V end lost 0 bases, the J end lost 0 bases, and 7 bases lay between the germline ends. The germline V gene has CDR1 SGDLS and CDR2 YYNGEE. CDR3 sequence reads: CASSVVGISGNTIYF. The DNA for the CDR3 is TGTGCCAGCAGCGTAGTAGGGATCTCTGGAAACACCATATATTTT.

The chain links TRBV19 to TRBJ1-2; the D gene is possibly TRBD1 (5 bases). The V gene's germline CDR1 is LNHDA and CDR2 SQIVND (reference sequence). V shed 6 bases and J shed 0 bases, with 14 bases lying between them. This CDR3 has 15 amino acids. CDR3 nucleotides: TGTGCCAGTAGCCAGCCAGGGTTCTCTAACTATGGCTACACCTTC. It codes for CASSQPGFSNYGYTF.

In its sample, this clone was seen a few times. The CDR3 here is CASSLRRGWGEQYF. DNA for the CDR3: TGTGCCAGCAGCTTGCGCCGGGGTTGGGGCGAGCAGTACTTC. This chain uses TRBV5-8 with TRBJ2-7, with D possibly matching TRBD2 (5 bases). Germline lookup yields CDR1 SGHTS and CDR2 YDEGEE. CDR3 length equals 14 residues. The ends were cut back, 1 base at V and 6 bases at J, with 14 bases in the middle.

This chain uses TRBV30 with TRBJ1-4, with no clear D. V dropped 7 bases and J dropped 3 bases, with 12 bases sitting between them. The CDR3 totals 13 residues. Germline CDR1 GTSNPN, CDR2 SVGIG (reference sequence). The CDR3 region has the DNA TGTGCCTCACGACACCGAGCTAATGAAAAACTGTTTTTT. This codes for CASRHRANEKLFF.

The V gene is TRBV2, the J gene TRBJ1-5; D remains unclear. CDR3 size: 12 residues. Germline V gene sequence: CDR1 SNHLY, CDR2 FYNNEI. Trimming removed 5 bases at V and 4 bases at J, with 6 bases between. The CDR3 loop reads CASSRENQPQHF. The CDR3 coding sequence is TGTGCCAGCAGTAGGGAAAATCAGCCCCAGCATTTT.

The rearrangement joins TRBV7-8 to TRBJ1-2; unclear D gene. CDR3 size: 13 residues. The V end was cut by 5 bases, the J end by 0 bases, with 7 bases between. Germline values: CDR1 SGHVS, CDR2 FQNEAQ. CDR3 nucleotide sequence: TGTGCCAGCAGCCATAGCCCTAACTATGGCTACACCTTC. Its protein product is CASSHSPNYGYTF.